These 27 T cell receptor beta chains share one sample of origin, sequenced in a study of shared clonotypes between healthy human individuals. Sequencing used immunoSEQ multiplex PCR; TCRdb keeps in-frame clones, though not all of them. The sample records about 380,000 clones, 95% to 97% being singletons. The sequenced sample consisted of memory CD8+ T cells sorted from blood. The subset denotes: CD45RO+ cells pooled with CCR7-negative TemRA cells. The receptors were gathered from a man aged 25-45 years in good health.

This sequence joins TRBV5-1 and TRBJ1-2; 7 bases map to TRBD1. Germline lookup yields CDR1 SGHRS and CDR2 YFSETQ. Trimming cost V 6 bases and J 3 bases; bases outside gene matches: 8. The CDR3 is made up of 14 amino acids. The CDR3, as DNA: TGCGCCAGCAAGCTAATAACAGGGGACTATGGCTACACCTTC. Protein product: CASKLITGDYGYTF.

V usage is TRBV28 and J usage is TRBJ2-1; 9 bases align to TRBD1. After removal of 7 bases from V and 8 bases from J, the junction contained 6 bases not matched to a gene. Germline values: CDR1 MDHEN, CDR2 SYDVKM. This CDR3 is 13 amino acids long. CDR3 loop: CASTIRDRDEQFF. The CDR3 nucleotides are TGTGCCAGCACCATACGGGACAGGGATGAGCAGTTCTTC.

V is TRBV11-2 and J is TRBJ2-7, with 9 bases identical to TRBD2. The germline V gene encodes CDR1 SGHAT and CDR2 FQNNGV. The V and J ends lost 10 bases and 3 bases, in that order; junction bases with no gene match: 13. CDR3 length equals 15 residues. The CDR3 DNA sequence: TGTGCCACGGGCGTAGCGGGAGATGGGCGCTACGAGCAGTACTTC. Translating it yields CATGVAGDGRYEQYF.

Written as DNA, the CDR3 is TGCGCCAGCAGCTTGGGGCGCTCTGGAAACACCATATATTTT. Translation gives CASSLGRSGNTIYF. The chain is built from TRBV5-1 and TRBJ1-3; no firm D call. Germline CDR1 reads SGHRS; CDR2 reads YFSETQ. The CDR3 is 14 residues long. V shed 0 bases and J shed 0 bases, with 4 bases lying between them. The variable domain in full, completed from reference TRBV5-1 and TRBJ1-3, reads KAGVTQTPRYLIKTRGQQVTLSCSPISGHRSVSWYQQTPGQGLQFLFEYFSETQRNKGNFPGRFSGRQFSNSRSEMNVSTLELGDSALYLCASSLGRSGNTIYFGEGSWLTVV.

The genes are TRBV7-9 and TRBJ2-1, with 12 bases aligning to TRBD2. In germline, CDR1 is SEHNR, CDR2 FQNEAQ (reference sequence). V gave up 5 bases and J gave up 6 bases; unmatched junction bases: 8. The CDR3 covers 16 residues. In DNA form, the CDR3 reads TGTGCCAGCAGCCATCTAACTAGCGGGAGGAGCAATGAGCAGTTCTTC. It encodes CASSHLTSGRSNEQFF.

The V call is TRBV4-1, the J call TRBJ2-1, with D possibly TRBD2 on 6 matching bases. CDR3 size: 17 residues. Germline values: CDR1 MGHRA, CDR2 YSYEKL. V shed 8 bases and J shed 0 bases, with 20 bases lying between them. The CDR3 is CASRGAGNSSSYNEQFF. The CDR3 nucleotides are TGCGCCAGCCGCGGTGCGGGGAACTCAAGCTCCTACAATGAGCAGTTCTTC.

The rearrangement links TRBV30 to TRBJ2-1; D is uncertain. Per germline, CDR1 GTSNPN and CDR2 SVGIG (reference sequence). Trimming took 2 bases from V and 11 from J, leaving 10 bases between them. This CDR3 is built from 11 residues. DNA for the CDR3: TGTGCCTGGAGTTCCACTACTCAGCAGTTCTTC. This sequence encodes CAWSSTTQQFF.

The chain carries TRBV20-1 and TRBJ2-4; 9 bases are a match to TRBD1. The CDR3 is 11 residues long. The junction had 5 bases not matched to a gene; V was cut back by 6 bases and J by 11 bases. The germline V gene has CDR1 DFQATT and CDR2 SNEGSKA (reference sequence). The CDR3 region is CSAGRDRVQYF. The CDR3 nucleotides read TGCAGTGCGGGCCGGGACAGGGTTCAGTACTTC.

The rearrangement links TRBV27 to TRBJ1-1; D remains unclear. The CDR3 is 13 amino acids. The germline V and J ends were trimmed by 3 bases and 1 base, with 6 bases remaining between them. Germline V CDR1 and CDR2: MNHEY, SMNVEV (reference sequence). Here the CDR3 reads CASSLNGNTEAFF. In DNA, the CDR3 is TGTGCCAGCAGTTTGAATGGGAACACTGAAGCTTTCTTT.

The V gene is TRBV5-4, the J gene TRBJ1-2; 8 bases are shared with TRBD1. The CDR3 loop spans 13 amino acids. The V and J ends lost 0 bases and 6 bases, in that order; junction bases with no gene match: 1. From germline, CDR1 is SGHNT and CDR2 YYREEE (reference sequence). The CDR3 nucleotides are TGTGCCAGCAGCTTGGCGACAGGGGATGGCTACACCTTC. It specifies CASSLATGDGYTF.

The chain combines TRBV7-9 with TRBJ2-1; 8 nucleotides agree with TRBD2. The J segment lost 7 bases and the V segment lost 1 base, leaving 6 bases of the junction unmatched. The CDR3 consists of 15 residues. Germline loops: CDR1 SEHNR, CDR2 FQNEAQ (reference sequence). CDR3 bases: TGTGCCAGCAGCTTAGTTCCCGGGAGGGCAAATGAGCAGTTCTTC. It translates to CASSLVPGRANEQFF.

This clone was seen just once. The chain recombines TRBV5-1 with TRBJ2-3; unclear D gene. The V end lost 0 bases, the J end lost 3 bases, and 8 bases lay between the germline ends. Per germline, CDR1 SGHRS and CDR2 YFSETQ. This CDR3 is built from 14 residues. The CDR3 nucleotides are TGCGCCAGCAGCTTGGCGGTCGGGACAGATACGCAGTATTTT. This gives the protein CASSLAVGTDTQYF.

As to this clone: Other nucleotide sequences from this sample produce the same CDR3. V and J are TRBV28 and TRBJ1-5, with D perhaps TRBD1 (5 bases). This CDR3 comprises 12 residues. Germline V gene lookup returns CDR1 MDHEN and CDR2 SYDVKM. The V end lost 6 bases, the J end lost 5 bases, and 8 bases lay between the germline ends. CDR3 amino acids: CASREGDQPQHF. In nucleotides, the CDR3 is TGTGCCAGCAGGGAAGGGGATCAGCCCCAGCATTTT.

This rearrangement joins TRBV2 to TRBJ2-3, with 9 bases aligning to TRBD2. J was trimmed by 4 bases and V by 2 bases; bases with no gene match: 4. The CDR3 runs to 15 residues. Germline CDR1 reads SNHLY; CDR2 reads FYNNEI. The CDR3 is CASSESSGRPDTQYF. The CDR3 DNA reads as TGTGCCAGCAGTGAATCGAGCGGGAGGCCAGATACGCAGTATTTT.

V gene TRBV23-1 combines with J gene TRBJ2-1; TRBD1 matches at 8 bases. TRBV23-1 is an ORF for which the function is uncertain. Trimming removed 6 bases from V and 0 bases from J; junction bases left unmatched: 4. The CDR3 sequence is 15 residues long. CDR3 residues: CASSHDRGSYNEQFF. CDR3 sequence (DNA): TGCGCCAGCAGCCACGACAGGGGCTCCTACAATGAGCAGTTCTTC.

The chain recombines TRBV19 with TRBJ1-4; TRBD1 matches at 7 bases. Germline values: CDR1 LNHDA, CDR2 SQIVND (reference sequence). V shed 4 bases, J shed 8 bases, and the junction held 13 bases outside the gene matches. This CDR3 contains 16 residues. CDR3 nucleotide sequence: TGTGCCAGTAGTACCTCCACGACAGGGCGAAAGGAAAAACTGTTTTTT. This sequence encodes CASSTSTTGRKEKLFF. The whole variable domain, remainder taken from reference TRBV19 and TRBJ1-4, is DGGITQSPKYLFRKEGQNVTLSCEQNLNHDAMYWYRQDPGQGLRLIYYSQIVNDFQKGDIAEGYSVSREKKESFPLTVTSAQKNPTAFYLCASSTSTTGRKEKLFFGSGTQLSVL.

The chain recombines TRBV27 with TRBJ2-1; 9 bases are a match to TRBD1. The germline gives CDR1 MNHEY, CDR2 SMNVEV (reference sequence). Trimming cost V 3 bases and J 5 bases; bases outside gene matches: 14. The CDR3 has 18 residues. The CDR3 nucleotides are TGTGCCAGCAGTTTTAAATACTCGACAGGGGGTCGCCACAATGAGCAGTTCTTC. Its protein is CASSFKYSTGGRHNEQFF.

This clone was recorded once. The genes are TRBV5-4 and TRBJ1-5; D is uncertain. Germline assignment: CDR1 SGHNT and CDR2 YYREEE (reference sequence). V lost 0 bases to trimming and J lost 3 bases, with 10 bases between them. This CDR3 spans 15 amino acids. DNA for the CDR3: TGTGCCAGCAGCTTGGGCCCGGAACTCAATCAGCCCCAGCATTTT. It specifies CASSLGPELNQPQHF. The full variable domain, completed using reference TRBV5-4 and TRBJ1-5, is ETGVTQSPTHLIKTRGQQVTLRCSSQSGHNTVSWYQQALGQGPQFIFQYYREEENGRGNFPPRFSGLQFPNYSSELNVNALELDDSALYLCASSLGPELNQPQHFGDGTRLSIL.

This clone was counted once. The rearrangement joins TRBV14 to TRBJ1-5, with a weak D call TRBD1 (6 bases). The germline V gene has CDR1 SGHDN and CDR2 FVKESK. The V gene lost 1 base and the J gene lost 5 bases, with 9 bases spanning the gap. The CDR3 is 14 residues long. The CDR3 region is CASSQVGAHQPQHF. In nucleotides, the CDR3 is TGTGCCAGCAGCCAAGTGGGGGCCCATCAGCCCCAGCATTTT.

The chain links TRBV6-5 to TRBJ2-5; D may be TRBD1 or TRBD2 (6 bases each). Trimming took off 6 bases at V and 2 bases at J, with 16 bases between the two ends. Germline lookup yields CDR1 MNHEY and CDR2 SVGAGI. This CDR3 spans 15 amino acids. The chain's CDR3 is CASSSPTGAQETQYF. The CDR3 nucleotides are TGTGCCAGCAGCTCCCCGACGGGGGCACAAGAGACCCAGTACTTC.

The chain links TRBV2 to TRBJ2-5; no definite D call. Germline V gives CDR1 SNHLY, CDR2 FYNNEI. The CDR3 loop spans 12 amino acids. Between the trimmed V and J ends, which lost 4 bases and 5 bases, there was a span of 8 bases. The CDR3 protein is CASSVAGETQYF. The CDR3 DNA reads as TGTGCCAGCAGTGTAGCTGGGGAGACCCAGTACTTC.

The rearrangement joins TRBV2 to TRBJ1-6, with D hard to call. The CDR3 consists of 15 residues. Trimming left V 5 bases short and J 4 bases short, with 12 bases between. CDR1 and CDR2 (germline): SNHLY, FYNNEI. CDR3 sequence (DNA): TGTGCCAGCAGTACTCAACACCTATATAATTCACCCCTCCACTTT. The encoded protein is CASSTQHLYNSPLHF.

The V gene is TRBV28, the J gene TRBJ2-3; D may be TRBD1 (6 bases). V lost 0 bases and J 1 base, leaving 20 bases between the germline ends. This CDR3 contains 19 residues. From germline, CDR1 is MDHEN and CDR2 SYDVKM. The CDR3 loop is CASSLWGRGPPKGTDTQYF. CDR3 sequence (DNA): TGTGCCAGCAGTTTATGGGGCAGGGGCCCCCCAAAAGGCACAGATACGCAGTATTTT.

The rearrangement links TRBV10-3 to TRBJ2-4; 8 bases are a match to TRBD2. The CDR3 runs 14 residues. Germline CDR1 and CDR2: ENHRY and SYGVKD. V was clipped by 2 bases and J by 8 bases; unmatched bases: 5. The CDR3, as DNA: TGTGCCATCAGTGAGGGAAGCGGGAGTGACATTCAGTACTTC. Protein sequence: CAISEGSGSDIQYF.

The CDR3, as DNA: TGTGCCAGCAGTGGCGAAGTCCGGGAGCTGTTTTTT. Amino acids: CASSGEVRELFF. The chain recombines TRBV2 with TRBJ2-2; no reliable D call. The CDR3 is made up of 12 amino acids. V was cut by 4 bases and J by 9 bases, with 9 bases left in between. Looked up from germline, CDR1 is SNHLY and CDR2 is FYNNEI. The full variable domain, its missing parts supplied by reference TRBV2 and TRBJ2-2, is EPEVTQTPSHQVTQMGQEVILRCVPISNHLYFYWYRQILGQKVEFLVSFYNNEISEKSEIFDDQFSVERPDGSNFTLKIRSTKLEDSAMYFCASSGEVRELFFGEGSRLTVL.

On this clone: One end of the junction varies from germline; a read error may be responsible. The chain recombines TRBV4-1 with TRBJ2-3; 10 bases line up with TRBD2. There are 17 residues in the CDR3. CDR1 and CDR2 (germline): MGHRA, YSYEKL. CDR3 nucleotides: TGCGCCAGCAGCCAAGGGAGATCTAGCGGGAGCACGGATACGCAGTATTTT. Translated, it gives CASSQGRSSGSTDTQYF.

The chain carries TRBV6-5 and TRBJ2-7; D is unresolved. This CDR3 spans 13 amino acids. The V and J ends lost 0 bases and 1 base respectively, with 4 bases between them. Germline V gene sequence: CDR1 MNHEY, CDR2 SVGAGI. The CDR3: CASSYSQSYEQYF. CDR3 nucleotide sequence: TGTGCCAGCAGTTACTCACAATCCTACGAGCAGTACTTC.